These 2 T cell receptor beta chains were all obtained from the same sample, sequenced in a study of graft-versus-host responses after intestinal transplantation. Profiling relied on immunoSEQ multiplex PCR, and the TCRdb table lists in-frame clones only, not all of them. The sample records 23,000 or so clones, about 94% being singletons. Sequences were derived from PBMCs, sampled just over 29 days after intestinal transplant. The receptors were gathered from a human patient who received an intestinal transplant, so some T cells may come from the graft donor.

The rearrangement links TRBV29-1 to TRBJ2-1; D ambiguous. This CDR3 region has 14 residues. V was pared by 3 bases and J by 3 bases, with 12 bases between. CDR1 is SQVTM and CDR2 is ANQGSEA in the germline V gene. As DNA, the CDR3 is TGCAGCGTTGACTCAAGAGGTGACTACAATGAGCAGTTCTTC. It codes for CSVDSRGDYNEQFF.

About this clone: The junction differs from germline at one of its ends, possibly a read error. The rearrangement joins TRBV7-2 to TRBJ2-3, with unresolved D. Germline CDR1 SGHTA, CDR2 FQGNSA. The CDR3 runs 15 residues. The CDR3 sequence is CASNLGDDSTDTQYF. In DNA, the CDR3 is TGTGCCAGCAACTTAGGAGACGATAGCACAGATACGCAGTATTTT. The variable domain in full, with the rest retrieved from reference TRBV7-2 and TRBJ2-3, is GAGVSQSPSNKVTEKGKDVELRCDPISGHTALYWYRQSLGQGLEFLIYFQGNSAPDKSGLPSDRFSAERTGGSVSTLTIQRTQQEDSAVYLCASNLGDDSTDTQYFGPGTRLTVL.